Each of the 19 T cell receptor beta chains below was sequenced from the same sample in a study of Ad26.COV2.S vaccination and SARS-CoV-2 variants. Treatment specified: some 20 received Ad26.COV2.S at low or high dose, single or two shots; 5 received placebo; per-sample allocation not given. The investigators took samples on day 63 after the first vaccine or placebo injection. Libraries were prepared by immunoSEQ multiplex PCR; TCRdb keeps only in-frame clonotypes and omits some of them. This sample has about 350,000 clones, with around 88% found just once. Sequences were derived from peripheral blood, sampled in a trial of Ad26.COV2.S vaccine versus placebo. Every receptor here comes from a person aged 18-60 years who received the Ad26.COV2.S COVID-19 vaccine or a placebo.

This chain joins TRBV11-1 and TRBJ2-5; a weak D match, TRBD2 (6 bases). This CDR3 has 13 amino acids. V was clipped by 5 bases and J by 4 bases, with 11 bases between them. Germline V gene lookup returns CDR1 SGHAT and CDR2 FQDESV (reference sequence). The CDR3 loop is CASSRDWRETQYF. The CDR3 DNA sequence: TGTGCCAGCAGCCGGGACTGGCGAGAGACCCAGTACTTC.

The chain couples TRBV18 to TRBJ1-1; 9 nucleotides line up with TRBD1. Trimming removed 3 bases from V and 7 bases from J; junction bases left unmatched: 6. Germline loops: CDR1 KGHSH, CDR2 LQKENI. CDR3 length: 14 residues. CDR3 residues: CASSPDRGRSEAFF. The CDR3 DNA reads TGTGCCAGCTCACCGGACAGGGGTAGAAGTGAAGCTTTCTTT.

The V call is TRBV7-9, the J call TRBJ2-3, with 13 positions matching TRBD2. Germline trimming cut 1 base from V and 10 bases from J; bases unmatched to any gene: 2. The CDR3 contains 14 residues. Germline CDR1 SEHNR, CDR2 FQNEAQ (reference sequence). The CDR3 region has the DNA TGTGCCAGCAGCTTAGGGACTAGCGGGAGCGCGCAGTATTTT. It encodes CASSLGTSGSAQYF.

The genes are TRBV18 and TRBJ2-1; 14 nucleotides match TRBD2. Germline V CDR1 and CDR2: KGHSH, LQKENI. J gave up 7 bases and V 6 bases, and 2 bases lay outside the gene matches. CDR3 length: 14 residues. The CDR3: CASSGLAGENEQFF. The CDR3 DNA reads TGTGCCAGCTCGGGACTAGCGGGGGAAAATGAGCAGTTCTTC. Complete variable domain (other parts from reference TRBV18 and TRBJ2-1): NAGVMQNPRHLVRRRGQEARLRCSPMKGHSHVYWYRQLPEEGLKFMVYLQKENIIDESGMPKERFSAEFPKEGPSILRIQQVVRGDSAAYFCASSGLAGENEQFFGPGTRLTVL.

The chain couples TRBV6-5 to TRBJ1-1; no definite D call. Germline CDR1 is MNHEY and CDR2 is SVGAGI. V was cut by 7 bases and J by 3 bases, with 12 bases left in between. CDR3 length: 13 amino acids. This CDR3 is CASKVVGDTEAFF. The DNA for the CDR3 is TGTGCCAGCAAGGTTGTCGGGGACACTGAAGCTTTCTTT.

The chain couples TRBV11-3 to TRBJ1-4, with 11 bases aligning to TRBD1. Trimming at V came to 1 base and at J to 2 bases, leaving 3 bases not matched to a gene. CDR3 length: 17 residues. Germline CDR1 SGHNT, CDR2 YENEEA. CDR3 protein: CASSLGDRGSTNEKLFF. The CDR3 region has the DNA TGTGCCAGCAGCTTAGGGGACAGGGGGTCGACTAATGAAAAACTGTTTTTT.

The rearrangement uses TRBV10-3 and TRBJ2-2; 11 bases fit TRBD1. The CDR3 spans 17 residues. After removal of 3 bases from V and 6 bases from J, the junction contained 9 bases not matched to a gene. The germline CDR1 and CDR2 sequences are ENHRY and SYGVKD. The CDR3 DNA is TGTGCCATCAGTGAACTTCTCCCGGGACAGGGGGCCGGGGAGCTGTTTTTT. It specifies CAISELLPGQGAGELFF.

The chain links TRBV6-2 or TRBV6-3 to TRBJ2-7; the D gene is possibly TRBD1 (6 bases). Per germline, CDR1 MNHEY and CDR2 SVGEGT. This CDR3 is 14 amino acids long. V lost 3 bases to trimming and J lost 2 bases, with 11 bases between them. The CDR3 nucleotides read TGTGCCAGCAGTTATGGGGGCAAAGCCTACGAGCAGTACTTC. It translates to CASSYGGKAYEQYF.

This chain connects TRBV28 to TRBJ1-5, with 9 bases lining up with TRBD1. The CDR3 runs to 16 residues. V dropped 8 bases and J dropped 0; count of bases not matched to a gene: 8. Looked up from germline, CDR1 is MDHEN and CDR2 is SYDVKM. This chain's CDR3 is CASASGQGYSNQPQHF. The CDR3 nucleotides are TGTGCCAGCGCCTCGGGACAGGGATATAGCAATCAGCCCCAGCATTTT.

The CDR3: CASSSRAVPTDTQYF. The CDR3 bases are TGTGCCAGCAGCTCGAGGGCGGTACCCACAGATACGCAGTATTTT. The chain combines TRBV7-2 with TRBJ2-3; possible D gene TRBD2, 5 bases. Trimming left V 4 bases short and J 2 bases short, with 13 bases between. This CDR3 is built from 15 residues. In germline, CDR1 is SGHTA, CDR2 FQGNSA.

The chain links TRBV5-8 to TRBJ2-7; 9 bases fit TRBD1. Germline lookup yields CDR1 SGHTS and CDR2 YDEGEE. The CDR3 spans 14 residues. Losses at the gene ends were 4 bases for V and 6 bases for J; bases not matched to a gene: 8. The CDR3 DNA reads TGTGCCAGCAGCCCCGGACAGGGGATCGGCGAGCAGTACTTC. Encoded protein: CASSPGQGIGEQYF.

The chain combines TRBV19 with TRBJ1-1; D unresolved. The germline V gene has CDR1 LNHDA and CDR2 SQIVND (reference sequence). V gave up 1 base and J gave up 2 bases, with 11 bases separating them. This CDR3 is built from 15 residues. The CDR3 DNA reads TGTGCCAGTAGTATAGGAGGCAGACTCAACACTGAAGCTTTCTTT. Protein: CASSIGGRLNTEAFF. The whole variable domain, remainder taken from reference TRBV19 and TRBJ1-1, is DGGITQSPKYLFRKEGQNVTLSCEQNLNHDAMYWYRQDPGQGLRLIYYSQIVNDFQKGDIAEGYSVSREKKESFPLTVTSAQKNPTAFYLCASSIGGRLNTEAFFGQGTRLTVV.

The CDR3 DNA reads TGTGCCAGCAGCTCGGACAGGCTATCCTACGAGCAGTACTTC. Translation gives CASSSDRLSYEQYF. V usage is TRBV6-6 and J usage is TRBJ2-7, with 7 nucleotides matching TRBD1. Per the germline V gene, CDR1 is MNHNY and CDR2 is SVGAGI (reference sequence). This CDR3 contains 14 residues. Trimming removed 6 bases from V and 1 base from J; junction bases left unmatched: 6.

This chain joins TRBV6-5 and TRBJ2-1; a possible D gene is TRBD1 (6 bases). CDR3 size: 14 residues. Germline CDR1 reads MNHEY; CDR2 reads SVGAGI. The V gene lost 11 bases and the J gene lost 3 bases, with 17 bases spanning the gap. Written as DNA, the CDR3 is TGTGCCTCTCAGTCGGACAGAAGCTACAATGAGCAGTTCTTC. Translated, it gives CASQSDRSYNEQFF.

This chain uses TRBV7-2 with TRBJ2-1; 15 positions agree with TRBD2. Germline V gene sequence: CDR1 SGHTA, CDR2 FQGNSA. V lost 4 bases to trimming and J lost 5 bases; unmatched junction nucleotides: 6. The CDR3 extends over 17 amino acids. The CDR3, as DNA: TGTGCCAGCAGCTCTGGACTAGCGGGGGGGCGGGACAATGAGCAGTTCTTC. Translated: CASSSGLAGGRDNEQFF.

Points on this clone: This sample also contains other DNA sequences that code for the same CDR3. CDR3 loop: CASSPFSGNPYNEQFF. The CDR3 DNA reads as TGTGCCAGCAGCCCTTTTAGCGGGAACCCCTACAATGAGCAGTTCTTC. The chain uses TRBV4-2 and TRBJ2-1; 8 bases are a match to TRBD2. Unmatched junction bases numbered 7, after V lost 4 bases and J lost 2 bases. The length of the CDR3 is 16 residues. Germline assignment: CDR1 LGHNA and CDR2 YNFKEQ.

The chain carries TRBV6-5 and TRBJ2-2, with 12 bases fitting TRBD2. V lost 7 bases, J lost 7 bases, and 7 bases stayed unmatched. CDR3 length: 15 residues. Germline values: CDR1 MNHEY, CDR2 SVGAGI. The CDR3 coding sequence is TGTGCCAGCACACGACTAGCGGGAGTCGGCGGGGAGCTGTTTTTT. This codes for CASTRLAGVGGELFF.

This clone came up once. The V gene is TRBV29-1, the J gene TRBJ2-1, with TRBD2 as a possible D gene (6 bases). The CDR3 extends over 16 amino acids. V was clipped by 3 bases and J by 9 bases, with 24 bases between them. Germline values: CDR1 SQVTM, CDR2 ANQGSEA. CDR3 residues: CSVERAGPISFGEQFF. The CDR3 DNA reads TGCAGCGTTGAGAGGGCGGGACCCATTTCCTTCGGTGAGCAGTTCTTC.

A single count supports this clone. This rearrangement joins TRBV13 to TRBJ1-4; 7 nucleotides line up with TRBD1. The CDR3 covers 15 residues. J gave up 1 base and V 5 bases, and 4 bases lay outside the gene matches. Per germline, CDR1 PRHDT and CDR2 FYEKMQ (reference sequence). The CDR3 nucleotides are TGTGCCAGCAGCCAGGGGGTGAGAACTAATGAAAAACTGTTTTTT. This translates into CASSQGVRTNEKLFF.